The 30 T cell receptor beta chains reported below all come from one sample, sequenced in a study of blood T cell repertoires in COVID-19. Repertoires were generated with immunoSEQ multiplex PCR, while TCRdb's copy carries only in-frame clones and drops some. The sample holds approximately 110,000 clones, 90% to 95% seen once. Sequenced sample: peripheral blood. Receptor source: a man aged 50-59 years with COVID-19, enrolled during active disease.

The V and J genes are TRBV15 and TRBJ2-1, with D possibly TRBD2 on 6 matching bases. Trimming removed 1 base from V and 4 bases from J, with 11 bases in between. The CDR3 is 15 residues long. The germline V gene encodes CDR1 LNHNV and CDR2 YYDKDF (reference sequence). CDR3 sequence reads: CATSRVAEVYNEQFF. In DNA, the CDR3 is TGTGCCACCAGCAGAGTAGCGGAGGTGTACAATGAGCAGTTCTTC.

The chain links TRBV5-4 to TRBJ2-7, with 9 bases lining up with TRBD1. CDR3 length equals 14 residues. The germline V gene has CDR1 SGHNT and CDR2 YYREEE (reference sequence). V shed 4 bases, J shed 4 bases, and the junction held 6 bases outside the gene matches. This CDR3 is CASSQGQGRYEQYF. CDR3 DNA sequence: TGTGCCAGCAGCCAGGGACAGGGTAGATACGAGCAGTACTTC.

The genes are TRBV19 and TRBJ2-1, with TRBD2 identical over 13 bases. The germline V gene has CDR1 LNHDA and CDR2 SQIVND (reference sequence). This CDR3 is built from 15 residues. V lost 4 bases, J lost 9 bases, and 6 bases stayed unmatched. CDR3 sequence: CASSRTSGRGSEQFF. In nucleotides, the CDR3 is TGTGCCAGTAGTAGGACTAGCGGGAGAGGAAGTGAGCAGTTCTTC.

The rearrangement joins TRBV5-6 to TRBJ2-1, with a possible D match to TRBD2 (5 bases). The CDR3 totals 11 residues. The V and J ends lost 6 bases and 9 bases respectively, with 10 bases between them. CDR1 and CDR2 (germline): SGHDT, YYEEEE. The CDR3 spells CASNRGFEQFF. CDR3 sequence (DNA): TGTGCCAGCAACAGAGGGTTTGAGCAGTTCTTC.

The CDR3 nucleotides are TGTGCCAGCAGCGTAGGACTAGCGGGAGGAGGATCCTACAATGAGCAGTTCTTC. Translating gives CASSVGLAGGGSYNEQFF. The chain links TRBV9 to TRBJ2-1, with 13 positions matching TRBD2. There are 18 residues in the CDR3. The V segment lost 0 bases and the J segment 1 base; nucleotides outside the gene matches: 4. CDR1 and CDR2 from the germline V gene are SGDLS and YYNGEE.

This chain links TRBV19 with TRBJ2-3, with 10 bases aligning to TRBD2. The CDR3 spans 15 residues. V shed 6 bases and J 2 bases; nucleotides not matched to a gene: 5. From germline, CDR1 is LNHDA and CDR2 SQIVND (reference sequence). The chain's CDR3 is CASRVLAGSTDTQYF. CDR3 coding DNA: TGTGCCAGTAGGGTACTAGCGGGATCCACAGATACGCAGTATTTT.

The genes are TRBV24-1 and TRBJ1-1; D uncertain. The CDR3 runs to 13 residues. Germline V gene data show CDR1 as KGHDR and CDR2 as SFDVKD. V was cut by 8 bases and J by 1 base, with 10 bases left in between. CDR3 loop: CATNDGRNTEAFF. CDR3 nucleotide sequence: TGTGCCACCAATGACGGTCGGAACACTGAAGCTTTCTTT.

This sequence joins TRBV24-1 and TRBJ2-2; D not resolved. This CDR3 spans 12 amino acids. Germline CDR1 KGHDR, CDR2 SFDVKD. The V end was cut by 5 bases, the J end by 4 bases, with 4 bases between. CDR3 in DNA: TGTGCCACCAGTGCATTCACCGGGGAGCTGTTTTTT. As protein: CATSAFTGELFF.

The V call is TRBV4-3, the J call TRBJ2-7; 9 nucleotides line up with TRBD2. V was pared by 2 bases and J by 2 bases, with 7 bases of the junction left unmatched. The CDR3 has 16 residues. CDR1 is LGHNA and CDR2 is YSLEER in the germline V gene. CDR3 DNA: TGCGCCAGCAGCCAATTGCGAGCGGGAGGTACCTACGAGCAGTACTTC. Amino acid sequence: CASSQLRAGGTYEQYF.

This sequence joins TRBV7-9 and TRBJ1-2; no clear D. V lost 3 bases and J 6 bases, leaving 8 bases between the germline ends. CDR1 SEHNR and CDR2 FQNEAQ come from the germline V gene (reference sequence). The CDR3 spans 12 residues. The CDR3 DNA follows: TGTGCCAGCAGCTTGGGAGGGAATGGCTACACCTTC. Translation: CASSLGGNGYTF.

In DNA, the CDR3 is TGCGCCAGCAGCGAGACTAGTTCGAACACCGGGGAGCTGTTTTTT. Protein product: CASSETSSNTGELFF. This rearrangement joins TRBV4-3 to TRBJ2-2; TRBD2 might be the D (6 bases). V was shortened by 5 bases and J by 0 bases, with 10 bases between the two germline ends. The V gene's germline CDR1 is LGHNA and CDR2 YSLEER. The CDR3 totals 15 residues.

The rearrangement joins TRBV24-1 to TRBJ2-1, with D possibly TRBD2 on 6 matching bases. Between the trimmed V and J ends, which lost 9 bases and 2 bases, there was a span of 13 bases. The CDR3 has 14 amino acids. CDR1 and CDR2 (germline): KGHDR, SFDVKD. In DNA form, the CDR3 reads TGTGCCACCTTTCTAGCGAGAGCCTACAATGAGCAGTTCTTC. Protein sequence: CATFLARAYNEQFF.

V gene TRBV5-1 combines with J gene TRBJ1-6, with 7 bases aligning to TRBD1. The CDR3 spans 18 residues. The ends lost 3 bases at V and 2 bases at J; junction bases unmatched: 11. Germline values: CDR1 SGHRS, CDR2 YFSETQ. CDR3 bases: TGCGCCAGCAGCTCAGCCCCGGGACAGCCGACCTATAATTCACCCCTCCACTTT. It yields the protein CASSSAPGQPTYNSPLHF.

The CDR3 sequence is CASSISGTGAYEQFF. The CDR3 DNA is TGTGCCAGTAGTATCTCCGGGACAGGGGCGTACGAGCAGTTCTTC. This chain uses TRBV19 with TRBJ2-1; 10 bases fit TRBD1. Germline V CDR1 and CDR2: LNHDA, SQIVND (reference sequence). Trimming removed 3 bases from V and 10 bases from J; junction bases left unmatched: 9. The CDR3 is made up of 15 amino acids.

This chain uses TRBV28 with TRBJ1-1; D uncertain. Germline loops: CDR1 MDHEN, CDR2 SYDVKM. Trimming removed 8 bases from V and 4 bases from J, with 8 bases in between. The length of the CDR3 is 11 residues. The CDR3 DNA reads TGTGCCAGCCACAGCATCACTGAAGCTTTCTTT. Translated, it gives CASHSITEAFF.

The chain uses TRBV2 and TRBJ2-2, with D hard to call. CDR3 length: 14 amino acids. Germline V CDR1 and CDR2: SNHLY, FYNNEI. The V end was cut by 4 bases, the J end by 8 bases, with 14 bases between. The CDR3 DNA is TGTGCCAGCAGTGTCTTAGCAGAGAAGGGGGAGCTGTTTTTT. It specifies CASSVLAEKGELFF.

Only one count was recorded for this clone. The chain recombines TRBV9 with TRBJ2-7, with TRBD2 as a possible D gene (6 bases). Trimming cost V 1 base and J 2 bases, with 13 bases left between them. CDR3 length equals 15 residues. CDR1 is SGDLS and CDR2 is YYNGEE in the germline V gene. The CDR3 DNA follows: TGTGCCAGCAGCGTACGGGAGAGCCCTCCCTACGAGCAGTACTTC. As protein: CASSVRESPPYEQYF. The full variable domain, with the rest looked up from reference TRBV9 and TRBJ2-7, is DSGVTQTPKHLITATGQRVTLRCSPRSGDLSVYWYQQSLDQGLQFLIQYYNGEERAKGNILERFSAQQFPDLHSELNLSSLELGDSALYFCASSVRESPPYEQYFGPGTRLTVT.

This chain links TRBV5-8 with TRBJ2-2; 9 nucleotides align to TRBD1. There are 15 residues in the CDR3. CDR1 is SGHTS, CDR2 YDEGEE, per germline. Trimming at V came to 2 bases and at J to 4 bases, leaving 3 bases not matched to a gene. The CDR3 here is CASSFRQGGTGELFF. The CDR3 nucleotides read TGTGCCAGCAGCTTCCGACAGGGGGGCACCGGGGAGCTGTTTTTT.

On this clone: The junction departs from germline at one end; a sequencing error may be responsible. The CDR3: CASKPGQGNTGELFF. The CDR3 bases are TGTGCCAGCAAGCCGGGACAGGGGAACACTGGGGAGCTGTTTTTT. This chain joins TRBV27 and TRBJ2-2; 10 bases fit TRBD1. There are 15 residues in the CDR3. CDR1 and CDR2 (germline): MNHEY, SMNVEV (reference sequence).

This chain joins TRBV5-8 and TRBJ1-2; 12 bases map to TRBD1. This CDR3 contains 17 residues. V lost 6 bases to trimming and J lost 0 bases; unmatched junction nucleotides: 9. Per the germline V gene, CDR1 is SGHTS and CDR2 is YDEGEE. CDR3 residues: CASTLRDRGLANYGYTF. Here the CDR3 DNA reads TGTGCCAGCACCCTCCGGGACAGGGGGCTGGCTAACTATGGCTACACCTTC.

The chain combines TRBV18 with TRBJ2-7; 7 bases align to TRBD1. Losses at the gene ends were 3 bases for V and 5 bases for J; bases not matched to a gene: 10. The CDR3 runs 15 residues. Germline V lookup: CDR1 KGHSH, CDR2 LQKENI. The CDR3 reads CASSPRIGGRDEQYF. In DNA, the CDR3 is TGTGCCAGCTCACCCCGGATAGGGGGCAGGGACGAGCAGTACTTC.

This chain links TRBV28 with TRBJ2-7; D may be TRBD1 (5 bases). The CDR3 length is 12 residues. Trimming took 5 bases from V and 2 from J, leaving 7 bases between them. Germline lookup yields CDR1 MDHEN and CDR2 SYDVKM. The CDR3 here is CASSQGPYEQYV. The CDR3 DNA is TGTGCCAGCAGTCAGGGTCCCTACGAGCAGTACGTC.

The genes are TRBV6-1 and TRBJ1-1; tentatively, D is TRBD1 (5 bases). The germline V gene encodes CDR1 MNHNS and CDR2 SASEGT. V lost 1 base to trimming and J lost 10 bases, with 13 bases between them. The CDR3 runs 13 residues. DNA of the CDR3: TGTGCCAGCAGTGAAGTAGGGGCGCGAATAGCTTTCTTT. This sequence encodes CASSEVGARIAFF.

The chain recombines TRBV7-9 with TRBJ1-1; TRBD1 is a possible D gene (6 bases). The CDR3 length is 14 residues. Trimming took off 8 bases at V and 1 base at J, with 14 bases between the two ends. The germline CDR1 and CDR2 sequences are SEHNR and FQNEAQ (reference sequence). The CDR3 region is CASGSQGRNTEAFF. The CDR3 coding sequence is TGTGCCAGCGGATCCCAGGGGAGGAACACTGAAGCTTTCTTT.

This clone was recorded only once. V is TRBV11-3 and J is TRBJ2-1; D call uncertain. The ends were cut back, 1 base at V and 2 bases at J, with 6 bases in the middle. CDR1 is SGHNT and CDR2 is YENEEA in the germline V gene. CDR3 length: 14 amino acids. The CDR3 region is CASSLGPAYNEQFF. The CDR3 DNA is TGTGCCAGCAGCTTAGGTCCTGCCTACAATGAGCAGTTCTTC.

This clone came up a few times. The J gene is TRBJ2-7, the V gene TRBV7-2; weak D call: TRBD2 (6 bases). This CDR3 has 16 residues. V lost 5 bases to trimming and J lost 0 bases, with 17 bases between them. Per the germline V gene, CDR1 is SGHTA and CDR2 is FQGNSA. CDR3 DNA sequence: TGTGCCAGCAGCCCATCCTTAGCGGTTGACTCCTACGAGCAGTACTTC. It encodes CASSPSLAVDSYEQYF.

V gene TRBV5-1 combines with J gene TRBJ1-1, with TRBD1 identical over 9 bases. V trimming: 4 bases; J trimming: 0 bases; junction bases outside the gene matches: 4. Germline values: CDR1 SGHRS, CDR2 YFSETQ. The CDR3 runs to 15 residues. CDR3 sequence: CASSQGQGMNTEAFF. DNA for the CDR3: TGCGCCAGCAGCCAGGGACAGGGCATGAACACTGAAGCTTTCTTT.

This chain links TRBV5-1 with TRBJ1-1, with D uncertain. There are 13 residues in the CDR3. Germline-derived CDR1 and CDR2 are SGHRS and YFSETQ. V gave up 2 bases and J gave up 1 base, with 6 bases separating them. CDR3 nucleotides: TGCGCCAGCAGCTTAAACAGGAACACTGAAGCTTTCTTT. Protein product: CASSLNRNTEAFF.

The chain recombines TRBV7-9 with TRBJ2-7; D is possibly TRBD2 (6 bases). The CDR3 sequence is 15 residues long. The germline CDR1 and CDR2 sequences are SEHNR and FQNEAQ (reference sequence). V was cut by 3 bases and J by 0 bases, with 12 bases left in between. CDR3 in DNA: TGTGCCAGCAGCTTTGGGGGGATGAGCTCCTACGAGCAGTACGTC. Amino acids: CASSFGGMSSYEQYV.

The chain carries TRBV4-2 and TRBJ1-6; D is uncertain. Germline V gives CDR1 LGHNA, CDR2 YNFKEQ. V shed 0 bases and J shed 9 bases, with 12 bases lying between them. The CDR3 runs 15 residues. The CDR3 sequence: CASSQDPLGGSPLHF. The CDR3 bases are TGTGCCAGCAGCCAAGACCCCCTGGGAGGTTCACCCCTCCACTTT.